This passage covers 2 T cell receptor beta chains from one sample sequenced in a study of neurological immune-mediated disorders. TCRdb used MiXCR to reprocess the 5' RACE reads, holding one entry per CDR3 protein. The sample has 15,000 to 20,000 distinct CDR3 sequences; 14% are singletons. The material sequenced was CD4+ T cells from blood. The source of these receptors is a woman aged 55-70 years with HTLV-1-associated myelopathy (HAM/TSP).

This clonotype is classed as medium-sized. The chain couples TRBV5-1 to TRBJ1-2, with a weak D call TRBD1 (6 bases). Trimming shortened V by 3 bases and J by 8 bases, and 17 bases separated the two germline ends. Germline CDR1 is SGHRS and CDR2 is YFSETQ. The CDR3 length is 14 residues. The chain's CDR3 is CASSSSGQGSGYTF. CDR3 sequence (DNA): TGCGCCAGCAGCTCATCGGGGCAGGGGAGCGGCTACACCTTC.

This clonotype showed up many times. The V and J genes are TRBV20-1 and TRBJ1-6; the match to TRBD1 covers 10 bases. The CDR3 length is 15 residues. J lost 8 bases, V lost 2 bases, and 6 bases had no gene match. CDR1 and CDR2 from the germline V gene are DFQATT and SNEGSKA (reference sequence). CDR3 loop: CSARTLGTGDSPLHF. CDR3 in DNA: TGCAGTGCTAGAACTCTAGGGACAGGGGATTCACCCCTCCACTTT.